The 2 T cell receptor beta chains in this list originate from one sample, sequenced in a study of shared clonotypes between healthy human individuals (dated by TCRdb to 2018 to 2021). Library method: the immunoSEQ multiplex PCR assay. TCRdb mirrors the immuneACCESS table, restricted to in-frame sequences. Some clones are absent from its copies; in checked studies, under half trace to an unresolved V gene, and the reason for the others is unknown. Counted in this sample were over 100,000 clones; about 70% of them appeared once. The ten top clones hold roughly 24% of the sample. The sample consisted of memory CD8+ T cells sorted from blood. The cell subset or site label, read with the paper, signifies: CD45RO+ cells pooled with CCR7-negative TemRA cells. These TCRs come from a young woman in good health.

The rearrangement links TRBV5-1 to TRBJ2-7; D not certain. This CDR3 has 14 residues. V lost 5 bases to trimming and J lost 0 bases, with 12 bases between them. Germline values: CDR1 SGHRS, CDR2 YFSETQ. CDR3 DNA: TGCGCCAGCAGACAACCCGACACCTCCTACGAGCAGTACTTC. It translates to CASRQPDTSYEQYF.

The rearrangement joins TRBV2 to TRBJ2-7; 10 bases match TRBD1. V lost 2 bases to trimming and J lost 2 bases; unmatched junction nucleotides: 3. This CDR3 comprises 15 residues. Germline assignment: CDR1 SNHLY and CDR2 FYNNEI. In nucleotides, the CDR3 is TGTGCCAGCAGTGAACTGGGGACAGGGGCCTACGAGCAGTACTTC. It yields the protein CASSELGTGAYEQYF.